This TCR beta chain comes out of a study of T cell changes during pregnancy in multiple sclerosis. Data came from immunoSEQ multiplex PCR; TCRdb stores just in-frame clones and leaves some out. This table has tens of thousands of clones, roughly 92% appearing once. The germline gives CDR1 KGHSH, CDR2 LQKENI. This CDR3 is built from 13 residues. The germline V and J ends were trimmed by 3 bases and 4 bases, with 7 bases remaining between them. The rearrangement joins TRBV18 to TRBJ1-5, with D perhaps TRBD1 (5 bases). The sequences come from peripheral blood, collected in the second trimester of pregnancy. The sequence was collected from a female donor with multiple sclerosis, enrolled in a pregnancy study. CDR3 protein: CASSPSGNQPQHF. The CDR3 nucleotides read TGTGCCAGCTCACCGTCAGGGAATCAGCCCCAGCATTTT.